Below, 10 T cell receptor beta chains from the same sample are listed, as sequenced in a study of T cell changes during pregnancy in multiple sclerosis. The protocol was immunoSEQ multiplex PCR, while the TCRdb copy is restricted to in-frame clones and leaves out a portion. The sample holds tens of thousands of clones; 92% are singletons and the top ten take almost 1.5%. The sequences come from peripheral blood, collected after pregnancy. All receptors come from a female donor with multiple sclerosis, enrolled in a pregnancy study.

The V and J genes are TRBV28 and TRBJ1-3; TRBD1 aligns across 8 bases. This CDR3 comprises 15 residues. Germline lookup yields CDR1 MDHEN and CDR2 SYDVKM. V lost 4 bases and J lost 3; bases outside the gene matches: 5. The CDR3 region has the DNA TGTGCCAGCAGTTACGGGACAGGCCATGGAAACACCATATATTTT. Translation: CASSYGTGHGNTIYF.

The count of this clone is one. The V call is TRBV5-1, the J call TRBJ2-1, with 10 bases lining up with TRBD1. The CDR3 consists of 14 residues. The ends lost 8 bases at V and 9 bases at J; junction bases unmatched: 11. The germline V gene has CDR1 SGHRS and CDR2 YFSETQ. CDR3 DNA sequence: TGCGCCAGTACCCGACAGGGGGCGCAGGGTGAGCAGTTCTTC. It codes for CASTRQGAQGEQFF.

The rearrangement links TRBV6-1 to TRBJ2-7, with D perhaps matching TRBD1 (5 bases). The germline V gene encodes CDR1 MNHNS and CDR2 SASEGT. The CDR3 covers 15 residues. V was shortened by 1 base and J by 0 bases, with 10 bases between the two germline ends. The CDR3 sequence: CASSEGSQGSYEQYF. CDR3 DNA sequence: TGTGCCAGCAGTGAAGGCTCCCAGGGCTCCTACGAGCAGTACTTC.

V is TRBV27 and J is TRBJ1-1, with 8 bases matching TRBD1. The CDR3 runs to 16 residues. Germline assignment: CDR1 MNHEY and CDR2 SMNVEV (reference sequence). The V segment lost 4 bases and the J segment 2 bases; nucleotides outside the gene matches: 9. CDR3 nucleotide sequence: TGTGCCAGCAGTTCCAAGCATGGGACAGGCAACACTGAAGCTTTCTTT. Its protein product is CASSSKHGTGNTEAFF.

The chain uses TRBV30 and TRBJ2-7, with a possible D match to TRBD1 (5 bases). The ends were cut back, 2 bases at V and 7 bases at J, with 15 bases in the middle. The CDR3 contains 13 residues. The germline V gene has CDR1 GTSNPN and CDR2 SVGIG (reference sequence). The CDR3 protein is CAWSRGSLGEQYF. CDR3 coding DNA: TGTGCCTGGAGTAGGGGTAGCCTGGGGGAGCAGTACTTC.

This sequence joins TRBV10-1 and TRBJ2-2; TRBD1 matches 7 bases. Germline V gene lookup returns CDR1 WNHNN and CDR2 SYGVQD (reference sequence). The V segment lost 5 bases and the J segment 3 bases; nucleotides outside the gene matches: 6. The CDR3 is made up of 15 amino acids. CDR3 in DNA: TGCGCCAGCAGTAGTCGACAGGGCCACACCGGGGAGCTGTTTTTT. Amino acids: CASSSRQGHTGELFF.

The CDR3 loop reads CASSEVWGSNQPQHF. The CDR3 nucleotides are TGTGCCAGCAGTGAGGTATGGGGCAGCAATCAGCCCCAGCATTTT. This chain uses TRBV6-1 with TRBJ1-5; D is perhaps TRBD1 (5 bases). This CDR3 comprises 15 residues. The germline V gene encodes CDR1 MNHNS and CDR2 SASEGT. The V end was cut by 3 bases, the J end by 1 base, with 10 bases between.

This rearrangement joins TRBV30 to TRBJ2-1; TRBD2 matches at 8 bases. The CDR3 sequence is 13 residues long. In germline, CDR1 is GTSNPN, CDR2 SVGIG (reference sequence). V lost 2 bases, J lost 6 bases, and 3 bases stayed unmatched. Written as DNA, the CDR3 is TGTGCCTGGAGTTCCGGGACTAGCAATGAGCAGTTCTTC. It specifies CAWSSGTSNEQFF.

This clone was counted a few times. The chain carries TRBV2 and TRBJ1-1, with TRBD1 as a possible D gene (6 bases). This CDR3 has 14 residues. The germline V gene encodes CDR1 SNHLY and CDR2 FYNNEI. Trimming cost V 4 bases and J 2 bases, with 11 bases left between them. CDR3 region: CASSVGGPNTEAFF. CDR3 DNA: TGTGCCAGCAGTGTGGGGGGGCCTAACACTGAAGCTTTCTTT.

The gene calls are TRBV28 and TRBJ1-1, with D possibly matching TRBD1 (6 bases). Germline CDR1 MDHEN, CDR2 SYDVKM. Trimming stripped 3 bases from V and 6 bases from J, with 17 bases between. There are 15 residues in the CDR3. DNA for the CDR3: TGTGCCAGCAGTTTCCTATCTGGGGGCCGGGCTGAAGCTTTCTTT. It encodes CASSFLSGGRAEAFF.